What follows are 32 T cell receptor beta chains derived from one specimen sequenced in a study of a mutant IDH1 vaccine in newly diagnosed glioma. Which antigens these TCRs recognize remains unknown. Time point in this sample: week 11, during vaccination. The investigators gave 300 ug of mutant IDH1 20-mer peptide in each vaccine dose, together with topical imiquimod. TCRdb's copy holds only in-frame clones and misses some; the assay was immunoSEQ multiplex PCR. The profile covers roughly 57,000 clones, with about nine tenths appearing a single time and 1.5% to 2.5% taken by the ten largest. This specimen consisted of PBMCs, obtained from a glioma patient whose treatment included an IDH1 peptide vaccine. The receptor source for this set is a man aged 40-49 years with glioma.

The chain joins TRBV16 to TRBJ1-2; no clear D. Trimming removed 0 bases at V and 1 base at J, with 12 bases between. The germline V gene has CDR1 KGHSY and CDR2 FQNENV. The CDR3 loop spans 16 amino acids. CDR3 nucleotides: TGTGCCAGCAGCCAATCGTCAAGCGAGATTAACTATGGCTACACCTTC. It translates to CASSQSSSEINYGYTF.

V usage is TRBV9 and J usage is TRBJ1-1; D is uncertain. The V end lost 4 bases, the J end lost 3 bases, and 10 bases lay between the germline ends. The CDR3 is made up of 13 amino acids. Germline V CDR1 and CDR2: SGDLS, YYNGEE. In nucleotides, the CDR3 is TGTGCCAGCAGCCCTCACGACGACACTGAAGCTTTCTTT. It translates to CASSPHDDTEAFF.

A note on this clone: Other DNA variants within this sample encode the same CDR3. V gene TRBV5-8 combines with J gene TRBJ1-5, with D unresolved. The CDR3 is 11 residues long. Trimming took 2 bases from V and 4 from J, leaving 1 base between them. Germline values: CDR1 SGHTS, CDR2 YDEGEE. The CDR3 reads CASSLNQPQHF. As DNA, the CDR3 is TGTGCCAGCAGCTTAAATCAGCCCCAGCATTTT.

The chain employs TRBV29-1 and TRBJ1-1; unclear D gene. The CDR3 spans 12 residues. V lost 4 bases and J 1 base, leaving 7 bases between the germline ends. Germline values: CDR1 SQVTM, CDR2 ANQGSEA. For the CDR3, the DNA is TGCAGCGTTGCGGGCGGGAACACTGAAGCTTTCTTT. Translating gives CSVAGGNTEAFF.

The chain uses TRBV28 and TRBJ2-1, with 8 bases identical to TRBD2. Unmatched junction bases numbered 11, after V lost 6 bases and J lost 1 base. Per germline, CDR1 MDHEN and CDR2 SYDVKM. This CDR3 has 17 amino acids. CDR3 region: CASSPASSGRSYNEQFF. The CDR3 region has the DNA TGTGCCAGCAGCCCCGCCTCTAGCGGGCGTTCCTACAATGAGCAGTTCTTC.

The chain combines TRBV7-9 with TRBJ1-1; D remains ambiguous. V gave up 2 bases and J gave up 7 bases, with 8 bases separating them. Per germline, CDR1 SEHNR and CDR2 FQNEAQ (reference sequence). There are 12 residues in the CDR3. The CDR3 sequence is CASSLSQFEAFF. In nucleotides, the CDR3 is TGTGCCAGCAGCTTAAGTCAGTTTGAAGCTTTCTTT.

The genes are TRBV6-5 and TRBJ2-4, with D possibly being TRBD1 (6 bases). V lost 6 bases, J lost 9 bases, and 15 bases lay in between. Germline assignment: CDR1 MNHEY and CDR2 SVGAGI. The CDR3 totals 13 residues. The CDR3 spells CASSPPGQGIQYF. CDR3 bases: TGTGCCAGCAGCCCCCCGGGACAAGGCATTCAGTACTTC.

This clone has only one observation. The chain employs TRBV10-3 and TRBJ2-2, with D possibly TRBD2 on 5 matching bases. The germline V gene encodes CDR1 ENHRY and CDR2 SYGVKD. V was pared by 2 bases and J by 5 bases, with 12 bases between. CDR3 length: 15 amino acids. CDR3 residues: CAISEREPGTGELFF. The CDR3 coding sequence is TGTGCCATCAGTGAGAGGGAGCCGGGGACCGGGGAGCTGTTTTTT.

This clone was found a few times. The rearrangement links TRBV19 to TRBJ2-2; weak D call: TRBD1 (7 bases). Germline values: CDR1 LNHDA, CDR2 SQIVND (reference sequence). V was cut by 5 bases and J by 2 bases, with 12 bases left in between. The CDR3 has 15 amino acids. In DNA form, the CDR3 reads TGTGCCAGTAGTGCGGGGACAGTTAACACCGGGGAGCTGTTTTTT. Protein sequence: CASSAGTVNTGELFF.

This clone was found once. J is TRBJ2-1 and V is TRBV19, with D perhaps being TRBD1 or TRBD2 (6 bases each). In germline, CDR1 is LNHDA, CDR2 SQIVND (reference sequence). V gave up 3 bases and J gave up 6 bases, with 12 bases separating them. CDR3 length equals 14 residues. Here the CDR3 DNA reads TGTGCCAGTAGTATTGGGGGGCCTCTCAATGAGCAGTTCTTC. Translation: CASSIGGPLNEQFF.

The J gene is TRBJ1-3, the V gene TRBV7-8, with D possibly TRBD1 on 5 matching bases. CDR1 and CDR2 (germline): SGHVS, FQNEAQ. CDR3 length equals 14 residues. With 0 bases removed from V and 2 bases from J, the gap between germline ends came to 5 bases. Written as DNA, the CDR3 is TGTGCCAGCAGCTTAGCAGGGGCTGGAAACACCATATATTTT. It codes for CASSLAGAGNTIYF.

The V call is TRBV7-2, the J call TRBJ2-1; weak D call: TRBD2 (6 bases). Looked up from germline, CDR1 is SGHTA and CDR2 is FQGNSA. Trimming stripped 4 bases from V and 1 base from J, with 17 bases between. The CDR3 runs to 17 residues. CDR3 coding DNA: TGTGCCAGCAGCTCGGAGGGGTTTAGTTTATCCTACAATGAGCAGTTCTTC. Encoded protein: CASSSEGFSLSYNEQFF. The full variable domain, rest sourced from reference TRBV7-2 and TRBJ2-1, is GAGVSQSPSNKVTEKGKDVELRCDPISGHTALYWYRQSLGQGLEFLIYFQGNSAPDKSGLPSDRFSAERTGGSVSTLTIQRTQQEDSAVYLCASSSEGFSLSYNEQFFGPGTRLTVL.

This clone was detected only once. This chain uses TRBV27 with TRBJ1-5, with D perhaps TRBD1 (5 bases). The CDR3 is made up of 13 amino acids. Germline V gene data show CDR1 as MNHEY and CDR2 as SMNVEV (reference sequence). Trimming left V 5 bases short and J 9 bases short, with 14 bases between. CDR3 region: CASSVFSRGPQHF. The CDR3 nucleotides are TGTGCCAGCAGTGTGTTTTCAAGGGGGCCCCAGCATTTT.

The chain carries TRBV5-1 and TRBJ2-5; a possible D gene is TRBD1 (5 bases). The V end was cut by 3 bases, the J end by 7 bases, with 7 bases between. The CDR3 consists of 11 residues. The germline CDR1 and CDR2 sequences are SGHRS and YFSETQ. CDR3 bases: TGCGCCAGCAGCTCGCAGGGGACCCAGTACTTC. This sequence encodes CASSSQGTQYF.

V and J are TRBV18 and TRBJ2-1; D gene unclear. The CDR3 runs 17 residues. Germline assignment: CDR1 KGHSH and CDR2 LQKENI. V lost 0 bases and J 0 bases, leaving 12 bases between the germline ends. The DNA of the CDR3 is TGTGCCAGCTCACCACCGACCGTGGCAAGCTCCTACAATGAGCAGTTCTTC. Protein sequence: CASSPPTVASSYNEQFF.

The CDR3 region has the DNA TGCGCCAGCAGCTTGTCCCCGACAGTTAACACTGAAGCTTTCTTT. This sequence encodes CASSLSPTVNTEAFF. The chain carries TRBV5-1 and TRBJ1-1, with D perhaps matching TRBD1 (5 bases). The CDR3 totals 15 residues. From germline, CDR1 is SGHRS and CDR2 YFSETQ. V gave up 1 base and J gave up 2 bases, with 12 bases separating them.

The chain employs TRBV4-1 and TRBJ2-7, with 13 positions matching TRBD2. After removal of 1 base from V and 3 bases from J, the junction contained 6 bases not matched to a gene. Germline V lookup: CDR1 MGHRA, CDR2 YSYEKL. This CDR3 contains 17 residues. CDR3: CASSQALRTSGSYEQYF. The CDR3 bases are TGCGCCAGCAGCCAAGCTTTAAGGACTAGCGGGAGCTACGAGCAGTACTTC.

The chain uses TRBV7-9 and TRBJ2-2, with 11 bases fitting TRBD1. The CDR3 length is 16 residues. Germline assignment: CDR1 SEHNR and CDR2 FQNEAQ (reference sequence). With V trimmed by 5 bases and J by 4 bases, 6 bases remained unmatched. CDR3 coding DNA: TGTGCCAGCAGCCCAACCGGGACAGGGGGCACCGGGGAGCTGTTTTTT. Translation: CASSPTGTGGTGELFF.

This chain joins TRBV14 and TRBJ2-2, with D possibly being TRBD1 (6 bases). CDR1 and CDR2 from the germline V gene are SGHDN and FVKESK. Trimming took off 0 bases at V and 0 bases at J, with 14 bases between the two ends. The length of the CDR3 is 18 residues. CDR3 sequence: CASSQEGTGTSNTGELFF. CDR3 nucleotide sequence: TGTGCCAGCAGCCAAGAAGGGACCGGGACATCGAACACCGGGGAGCTGTTTTTT.

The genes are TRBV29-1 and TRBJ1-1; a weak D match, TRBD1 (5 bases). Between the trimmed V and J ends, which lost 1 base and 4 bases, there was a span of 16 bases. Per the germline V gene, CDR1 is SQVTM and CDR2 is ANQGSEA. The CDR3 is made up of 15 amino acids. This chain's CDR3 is CSVEGGWQGGTEAFF. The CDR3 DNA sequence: TGCAGCGTTGAAGGGGGTTGGCAGGGAGGCACTGAAGCTTTCTTT.

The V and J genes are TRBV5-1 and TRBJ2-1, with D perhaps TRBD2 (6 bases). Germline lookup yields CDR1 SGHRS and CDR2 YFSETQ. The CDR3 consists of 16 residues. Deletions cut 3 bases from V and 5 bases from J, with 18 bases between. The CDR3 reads CASSSLTGGRNNEQFF. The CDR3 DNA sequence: TGCGCCAGCAGCTCCCTCACCGGGGGTCGGAACAATGAGCAGTTCTTC.

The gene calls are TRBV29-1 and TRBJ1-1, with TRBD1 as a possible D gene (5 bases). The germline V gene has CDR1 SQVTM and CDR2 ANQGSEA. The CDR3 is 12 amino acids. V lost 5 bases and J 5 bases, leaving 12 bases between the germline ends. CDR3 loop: CSVIRGSTEAFF. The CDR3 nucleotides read TGCAGCGTTATAAGGGGAAGTACTGAAGCTTTCTTT.

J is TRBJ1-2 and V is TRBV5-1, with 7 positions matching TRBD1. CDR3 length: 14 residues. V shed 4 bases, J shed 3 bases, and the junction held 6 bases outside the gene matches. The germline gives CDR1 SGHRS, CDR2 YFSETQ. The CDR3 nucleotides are TGCGCCAGCAGCCCCGGGACAGCTTACTATGGCTACACCTTC. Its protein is CASSPGTAYYGYTF.

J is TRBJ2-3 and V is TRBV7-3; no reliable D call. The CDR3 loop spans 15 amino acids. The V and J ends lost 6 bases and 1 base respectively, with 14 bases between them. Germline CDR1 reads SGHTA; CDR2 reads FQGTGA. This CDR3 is CASSQDRPGTDTQYF. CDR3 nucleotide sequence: TGTGCCAGCAGTCAAGACCGACCAGGCACAGATACGCAGTATTTT.

The CDR3 DNA follows: TGTGCCAGTACCAGGGGAGACCCGGGAGTAGATACGCAGTATTTT. Its protein product is CASTRGDPGVDTQYF. This chain uses TRBV6-6 with TRBJ2-3; TRBD1 or TRBD2 may be the D gene (6 bases each). This CDR3 contains 15 residues. In germline, CDR1 is MNHNY, CDR2 SVGAGI (reference sequence). Between the trimmed V and J ends, which lost 9 bases and 5 bases, there was a span of 21 bases.

Written as DNA, the CDR3 is TGTGCCAGCAGCTGGGACGTAGCAGATACGCAGTATTTT. Amino acids: CASSWDVADTQYF. The V call is TRBV11-3, the J call TRBJ2-3; D is tentatively TRBD1 or TRBD2 (5 bases each). CDR3 size: 13 residues. Trimming cost V 4 bases and J 4 bases, with 9 bases left between them. CDR1 and CDR2 from the germline V gene are SGHNT and YENEEA. The full variable domain, rest sourced from reference TRBV11-3 and TRBJ2-3, is EAGVVQSPRYKIIEKKQPVAFWCNPISGHNTLYWYLQNLGQGPELLIRYENEEAVDDSQLPKDRFSAERLKGVDSTLKIQPAELGDSAVYLCASSWDVADTQYFGPGTRLTVL.

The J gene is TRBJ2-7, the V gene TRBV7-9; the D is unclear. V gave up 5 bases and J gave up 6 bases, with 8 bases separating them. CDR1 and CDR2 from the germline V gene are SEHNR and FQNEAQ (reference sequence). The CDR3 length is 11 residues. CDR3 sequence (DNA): TGTGCCAGCAGCCGGACGGGCGAGCAGTACTTC. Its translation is CASSRTGEQYF.

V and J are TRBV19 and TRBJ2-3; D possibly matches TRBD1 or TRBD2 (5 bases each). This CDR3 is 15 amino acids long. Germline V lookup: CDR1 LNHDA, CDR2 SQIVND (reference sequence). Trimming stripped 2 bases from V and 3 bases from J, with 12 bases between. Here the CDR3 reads CASSIQRKGTDTQYF. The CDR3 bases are TGTGCCAGTAGTATACAGCGGAAGGGGACAGATACGCAGTATTTT.

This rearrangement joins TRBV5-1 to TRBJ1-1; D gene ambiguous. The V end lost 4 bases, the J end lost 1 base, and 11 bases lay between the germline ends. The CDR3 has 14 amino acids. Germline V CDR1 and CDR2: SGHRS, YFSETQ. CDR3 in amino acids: CASSPLGRNTEAFF. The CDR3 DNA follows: TGCGCCAGCAGCCCCCTGGGTAGGAACACTGAAGCTTTCTTT. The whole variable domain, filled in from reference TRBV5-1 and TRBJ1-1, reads KAGVTQTPRYLIKTRGQQVTLSCSPISGHRSVSWYQQTPGQGLQFLFEYFSETQRNKGNFPGRFSGRQFSNSRSEMNVSTLELGDSALYLCASSPLGRNTEAFFGQGTRLTVV.

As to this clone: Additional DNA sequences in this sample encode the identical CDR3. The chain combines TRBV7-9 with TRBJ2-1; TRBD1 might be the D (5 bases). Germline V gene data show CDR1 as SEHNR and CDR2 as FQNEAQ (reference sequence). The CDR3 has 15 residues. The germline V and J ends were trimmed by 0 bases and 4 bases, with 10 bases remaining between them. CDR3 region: CASSLAQGGYNEQFF. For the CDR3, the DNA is TGTGCCAGCAGCTTAGCCCAGGGCGGTTACAATGAGCAGTTCTTC. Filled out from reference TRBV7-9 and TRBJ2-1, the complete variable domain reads DTGVSQNPRHKITKRGQNVTFRCDPISEHNRLYWYRQTLGQGPEFLTYFQNEAQLEKSRLLSDRFSAERPKGSFSTLEIQRTEQGDSAMYLCASSLAQGGYNEQFFGPGTRLTVL.

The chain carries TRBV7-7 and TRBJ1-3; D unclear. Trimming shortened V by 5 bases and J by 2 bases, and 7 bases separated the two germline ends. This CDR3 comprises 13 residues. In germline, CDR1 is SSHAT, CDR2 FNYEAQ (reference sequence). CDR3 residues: CASSPGAGNTIYF. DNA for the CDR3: TGTGCCAGCAGCCCCGGAGCTGGAAACACCATATATTTT.

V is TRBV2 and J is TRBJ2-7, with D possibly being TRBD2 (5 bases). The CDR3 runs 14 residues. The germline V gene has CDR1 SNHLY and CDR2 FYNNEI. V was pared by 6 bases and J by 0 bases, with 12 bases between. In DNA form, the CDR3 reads TGTGCCAGCAGGTTGACGGGGAGCTCCTACGAGCAGTACTTC. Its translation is CASRLTGSSYEQYF.